This T cell receptor (beta chain) was documented in a study of cytomegalovirus exposure and HLA in healthy donors. Overall study: Early on, a data release was issued that held roughly 80 million unique TCRs from HLA-typed donors. Researchers found that roughly 80% of under 450 genotyped donors fell within the Caucasian-associated ancestry cluster. Study-level findings and limits: Most TCR beta V segments were productive about 87% or about 30% of the time in an earlier analysis.

A word on this clone: The antigen is undetermined.

It was with 60 Vbeta and 13 Jbeta primers that the PCR ran. Profiled with immunoSEQ multiplex PCR; TCRdb holds only in-frame clones, not every one. The sample has 140,000 to 150,000 clones; approximately 78% are singletons. The sequence came from a middle-aged woman in good health and CMV-seropositive. Sequencing was done on a sample of PBMCs.

CDR3 sequence: CASSHITGTGGINEQFF. CDR3 DNA sequence: TGTGCCAGCAGCCACATTACCGGGACAGGGGGGATCAATGAGCAGTTCTTC. The V gene is TRBV5-6, the J gene TRBJ2-1; 11 bases are a match to TRBD1. Germline V gives CDR1 SGHDT, CDR2 YYEEEE. The CDR3 has 17 residues. Losses at the gene ends were 4 bases for V and 6 bases for J; bases not matched to a gene: 12.